The sample holds many counts of the clone carrying this TCR beta chain. With iRepertoire HTBI primers and Arm-PCR of CDR3 regions, TCR beta libraries were built. TCRdb independently ran MiXCR on the multiplex PCR reads; one entry per CDR3 protein. This repertoire shows hundreds of thousands of distinct CDR3 sequences, 22% found once; its top ten account for around 12%. This entry belongs to a study of regulatory T cells in long-lasting Graves disease. The time point here: persistent/refractory GD, antithyroid drugs over 5 years with positive TRAb. Construction of the TCR library relied on RNA isolated from PBMCs. The CDR3 contains 15 residues. Germline-derived CDR1 and CDR2 are MDHEN and SYDVKM. J was trimmed by 5 bases and V by 3 bases; bases with no gene match: 8.

The source of this sequence is a female donor with Graves disease. This specimen consisted of peripheral blood mononuclear cells (PBMCs), obtained when the disease was refractory, from a patient treated with antithyroid drugs. The chain links TRBV28 to TRBJ2-7; 9 bases match TRBD1. CDR3 in amino acids: CASSFGTGRMNEQYF. DNA for the CDR3: TGTGCCAGCAGTTTCGGGACAGGGAGAATGAACGAGCAGTACTTC. The variable domain in full, with the rest retrieved from reference TRBV28 and TRBJ2-7, is DVKVTQSSRYLVKRTGEKVFLECVQDMDHENMFWYRQDPGLGLRLIYFSYDVKMKEKGDIPEGYSVSREKKERFSLILESASTNQTSMYLCASSFGTGRMNEQYFGPGTRLTVT.